A single sample gave rise to the 23 T cell receptor beta chains below, sequenced in a study of shared clonotypes between healthy human individuals. Only CD45RO-negative cells positively selected for CCR7 counted as naive CD8 cells, so terminally differentiated effector memory CD45RA+ cells were excluded. Profiled with immunoSEQ multiplex PCR; TCRdb holds only in-frame clones, not every one. This table holds under 2,000,000 clones, about 95% found once. The sample consisted of naive CD8+ T cells sorted from blood. All receptors come from a man in his late teens or twenties in good health.

The rearrangement links TRBV6-1 to TRBJ1-1; no firm D call. The CDR3 runs to 13 residues. V was shortened by 5 bases and J by 4 bases, with 11 bases between the two germline ends. Germline CDR1 reads MNHNS; CDR2 reads SASEGT. CDR3 DNA: TGTGCCAGCAGTTTGGGGTCGGGCACTGAAGCTTTCTTT. Translating gives CASSLGSGTEAFF.

On this clone: Other DNA sequences in the same sample also yield this CDR3. The CDR3, as DNA: TGTGCCAGCAGTCCCCGGGTGGGCTACGAGCAGTACTTC. Amino acids: CASSPRVGYEQYF. The genes are TRBV28 and TRBJ2-7; no reliable D call. Germline V gene data show CDR1 as MDHEN and CDR2 as SYDVKM. The CDR3 contains 13 residues. Trimming stripped 5 bases from V and 3 bases from J, with 11 bases between.

This sequence joins TRBV19 and TRBJ2-2; possibly TRBD2 for D (5 bases). The CDR3 loop spans 17 amino acids. The V gene's germline CDR1 is LNHDA and CDR2 SQIVND (reference sequence). Trimming removed 3 bases from V and 6 bases from J, with 20 bases in between. The CDR3 DNA follows: TGTGCCAGTAGTATGGCGGCTAGCTCTCTTGTCGCCGGGGAGCTGTTTTTT. Protein sequence: CASSMAASSLVAGELFF.

This chain connects TRBV9 to TRBJ1-3; D not certain. CDR1 SGDLS and CDR2 YYNGEE come from the germline V gene. V was trimmed by 3 bases and J by 0 bases, leaving 10 bases between them. The CDR3 is made up of 15 amino acids. CDR3 protein: CASSGTVDSGNTIYF. The CDR3 nucleotides read TGTGCCAGCAGCGGTACAGTGGACTCTGGAAACACCATATATTTT.

The chain employs TRBV28 and TRBJ1-2; D is undetermined. CDR3 length equals 12 residues. V dropped 3 bases and J dropped 5 bases, with 7 bases sitting between them. Looked up from germline, CDR1 is MDHEN and CDR2 is SYDVKM. The CDR3 coding sequence is TGTGCCAGCAGTTTCATAGGGTATGGCTACACCTTC. It specifies CASSFIGYGYTF.

The genes are TRBV6-5 and TRBJ1-1, with D possibly being TRBD1 (5 bases). Trimming removed 7 bases at V and 8 bases at J, with 17 bases between. The CDR3 covers 13 residues. Germline-derived CDR1 and CDR2 are MNHEY and SVGAGI. The CDR3 here is CASTLPGAGEAFF. CDR3 DNA: TGTGCCAGCACCCTCCCCGGGGCGGGAGAAGCTTTCTTT.

The chain joins TRBV7-8 to TRBJ2-3; 9 bases match TRBD1. V gave up 5 bases and J gave up 1 base; unmatched junction bases: 4. From germline, CDR1 is SGHVS and CDR2 FQNEAQ. The CDR3 length is 15 residues. The CDR3 loop is CASSPWTGGTDTQYF. The CDR3 coding sequence is TGTGCCAGCAGCCCTTGGACAGGGGGCACAGATACGCAGTATTTT. Using reference TRBV7-8 and TRBJ2-3 for the parts outside the CDR3, the full variable domain is GAGVSQSPRYKVAKRGQDVALRCDPISGHVSLFWYQQALGQGPEFLTYFQNEAQLDKSGLPSDRFFAERPEGSVSTLKIQRTQQEDSAVYLCASSPWTGGTDTQYFGPGTRLTVL.

The chain couples TRBV29-1 to TRBJ2-3, with a possible D match to TRBD2 (6 bases). Between the trimmed V and J ends, which lost 5 bases and 0 bases, there was a span of 12 bases. The germline gives CDR1 SQVTM, CDR2 ANQGSEA. The CDR3 is 14 amino acids. The CDR3 coding sequence is TGCAGCGTTCCGGCGGGAACTAGCACAGATACGCAGTATTTT. Translation: CSVPAGTSTDTQYF.

The chain combines TRBV5-6 with TRBJ2-1; 10 bases match TRBD2. V lost 4 bases to trimming and J lost 4 bases; unmatched junction nucleotides: 8. CDR3 length: 16 amino acids. Germline V gives CDR1 SGHDT, CDR2 YYEEEE. CDR3 nucleotides: TGTGCCAGCAGCAGGATGAGTAGCGGGGGGTACAATGAGCAGTTCTTC. It encodes CASSRMSSGGYNEQFF.

The CDR3 loop is CASSKVNRRGHSYEQYF. The CDR3 coding sequence is TGTGCCAGCAGCAAAGTTAATAGGCGGGGACACTCCTACGAGCAGTACTTC. This rearrangement joins TRBV21-1 to TRBJ2-7. TRBV21-1 is termed a pseudogene. CDR3 length: 17 residues.

This chain joins TRBV12-5 and TRBJ2-7; TRBD1 matches 11 bases. Germline V gene sequence: CDR1 LGHNT, CDR2 FRNRAP. This CDR3 contains 17 residues. The ends lost 5 bases at V and 2 bases at J; junction bases unmatched: 11. The CDR3, as DNA: TGTGCTAGTGGTACCTCTCTGCCGGGACAGGGGGCCTACGAGCAGTACTTC. Its protein is CASGTSLPGQGAYEQYF.

V gene TRBV2 combines with J gene TRBJ2-7; D gene uncertain. Per germline, CDR1 SNHLY and CDR2 FYNNEI. V was pared by 3 bases and J by 2 bases, with 11 bases between. CDR3 length: 14 amino acids. CDR3 nucleotides: TGTGCCAGCAGTGAGGGCGCCAGTACCTACGAGCAGTACTTC. This codes for CASSEGASTYEQYF. The whole variable domain, remainder taken from reference TRBV2 and TRBJ2-7, is EPEVTQTPSHQVTQMGQEVILRCVPISNHLYFYWYRQILGQKVEFLVSFYNNEISEKSEIFDDQFSVERPDGSNFTLKIRSTKLEDSAMYFCASSEGASTYEQYFGPGTRLTVT.

This chain joins TRBV11-3 and TRBJ2-3; D unresolved. The CDR3 extends over 13 amino acids. The V end lost 4 bases, the J end lost 2 bases, and 7 bases lay between the germline ends. Germline-derived CDR1 and CDR2 are SGHNT and YENEEA. For the CDR3, the DNA is TGTGCCAGCAGCTCGTGGAACACAGATACGCAGTATTTT. It encodes CASSSWNTDTQYF.

The chain combines TRBV7-8 with TRBJ2-7; 12 bases align to TRBD2. Germline loops: CDR1 SGHVS, CDR2 FQNEAQ. CDR3 length: 18 residues. The junction had 11 bases not matched to a gene; V was cut back by 0 bases and J by 5 bases. CDR3 nucleotide sequence: TGTGCCAGCAGCTTAGCGCTAGCGGGAGGGCTCATCAGCAACGAGCAGTACTTC. Translated, it gives CASSLALAGGLISNEQYF.

V is TRBV6-6 and J is TRBJ2-3; D is uncertain. The CDR3 length is 11 residues. CDR1 is MNHNY and CDR2 is SVGAGI in the germline V gene (reference sequence). The V end lost 7 bases, the J end lost 4 bases, and 6 bases lay between the germline ends. CDR3 in DNA: TGTGCCAGCAATGAGGCAGATACGCAGTATTTT. Translated, it gives CASNEADTQYF.

The chain joins TRBV10-3 to TRBJ2-3, with TRBD1 identical over 7 bases. V lost 4 bases, J lost 0 bases, and 7 bases stayed unmatched. The CDR3 is 16 residues long. Germline V gene lookup returns CDR1 ENHRY and CDR2 SYGVKD. The CDR3 reads CAISGSDRDSTDTQYF. CDR3 sequence (DNA): TGTGCCATCAGTGGATCAGACAGGGACAGCACAGATACGCAGTATTTT.

The chain links TRBV29-1 to TRBJ1-3, with D hard to call. The CDR3 length is 16 residues. Trimming removed 0 bases at V and 0 bases at J, with 12 bases between. Per the germline V gene, CDR1 is SQVTM and CDR2 is ANQGSEA. In DNA form, the CDR3 reads TGCAGCGTTGAAGATCCGGAACAGAGCTCTGGAAACACCATATATTTT. This codes for CSVEDPEQSSGNTIYF.

The rearrangement links TRBV7-9 to TRBJ2-2, with a tentative D call TRBD2 (6 bases). V lost 2 bases and J 7 bases, leaving 17 bases between the germline ends. Germline V gene sequence: CDR1 SEHNR, CDR2 FQNEAQ (reference sequence). The CDR3 sequence is 16 residues long. CDR3 nucleotide sequence: TGTGCCAGCAGCTTACGGGACTTGGATTCGCACGGGGAGCTGTTTTTT. This sequence encodes CASSLRDLDSHGELFF.

The rearrangement uses TRBV7-3 and TRBJ2-3; no definite D call. CDR3 length equals 13 residues. V dropped 3 bases and J dropped 3 bases, with 7 bases sitting between them. The germline gives CDR1 SGHTA, CDR2 FQGTGA. The CDR3 DNA reads TGTGCCAGCAGCTTGGAAACGACAGATACGCAGTATTTT. Amino acids: CASSLETTDTQYF.

The chain uses TRBV7-9 and TRBJ2-7; possibly TRBD2 for D (5 bases). The germline gives CDR1 SEHNR, CDR2 FQNEAQ (reference sequence). The CDR3 totals 15 residues. The germline V and J ends were trimmed by 6 bases and 3 bases, with 18 bases remaining between them. The CDR3 DNA is TGTGCCAGCAGAAAAAGGCGGGCTTTAATCTACGAGCAGTACTTC. Its protein product is CASRKRRALIYEQYF. The whole variable domain, filled in from reference TRBV7-9 and TRBJ2-7, reads DTGVSQNPRHKITKRGQNVTFRCDPISEHNRLYWYRQTLGQGPEFLTYFQNEAQLEKSRLLSDRFSAERPKGSFSTLEIQRTEQGDSAMYLCASRKRRALIYEQYFGPGTRLTVT.

This chain joins TRBV5-6 and TRBJ2-5, with 7 nucleotides matching TRBD1. V lost 4 bases to trimming and J lost 5 bases; unmatched junction nucleotides: 11. The germline V gene encodes CDR1 SGHDT and CDR2 YYEEEE. This CDR3 region has 15 residues. The CDR3 nucleotides read TGTGCCAGCAGCCCCGACAGGGCCCACGGGGAGACCCAGTACTTC. Translating gives CASSPDRAHGETQYF.

This sequence joins TRBV2 and TRBJ1-1; 8 nucleotides match TRBD1. Germline V CDR1 and CDR2: SNHLY, FYNNEI. V shed 4 bases and J 1 base; nucleotides not matched to a gene: 5. The CDR3 is 15 amino acids. The CDR3 protein is CASSGQGAANTEAFF. Here the CDR3 DNA reads TGTGCCAGCAGTGGGCAGGGGGCTGCGAACACTGAAGCTTTCTTT.

J is TRBJ2-3 and V is TRBV6-6; tentatively, D is TRBD2 (5 bases). Deletions cut 7 bases from V and 2 bases from J, with 13 bases between. The V gene's germline CDR1 is MNHNY and CDR2 SVGAGI (reference sequence). The CDR3 has 14 amino acids. Here the CDR3 DNA reads TGTGCCAGCACCCCAGCGGAGACCACAGATACGCAGTATTTT. Its protein product is CASTPAETTDTQYF.